The rows below give T cell receptor beta chains drawn from one sample of a study of blood T cell repertoires in COVID-19. Clones were sequenced by immunoSEQ multiplex PCR, and TCRdb holds only the in-frame ones, with some missing. The profile shows roughly 500,000 clones, approximately 87% of them singletons. Sequenced input: PBMCs or T cells enriched from blood (not recorded which). The origin of the receptors is a woman aged 40 to 50 who had recovered from COVID-19. Each CDR3 is given with its conserved first and last residue. Fields, in order: J gene, D gene, V gene, clone size, CDR3 DNA, CDR3 protein. The D gene is left open where the match is weak. Some rows mark clone size as missing; the rest say once, few, many or name a class of expanded clone.

>TRBJ2-7|TRBD1|TRBV29-1|NA
TGCAGCGTGGCCGGGACAGAAGAAGACGAGCAGTACTTC
CSVAGTEEDEQYF
>TRBJ1-3|TRBD1|TRBV5-1|NA
TGCGCCAGCAGCTCCTACAGGGGGGGAACCTCTGGAAACACCATATATTTT
CASSSYRGGTSGNTIYF
>TRBJ2-1|TRBD1|TRBV6-6|NA
TGTGCCAGCAGACCCCAGGGGGTCCAGCACAATGAGCAGTTCTTC
CASRPQGVQHNEQFF
>TRBJ2-1|TRBD2|TRBV4-3|NA
TGCGCCAGCAGCCAAGCCCCTTACGCGGGAGAGGGCAATGAGCAGTTCTTC
CASSQAPYAGEGNEQFF
>TRBJ2-7|TRBD2|TRBV5-1|NA
TGCGCCAGCAGCTATGGACTAGCCAACTACGAGCAGTACTTC
CASSYGLANYEQYF
>TRBJ1-6|NA|TRBV1|NA
TGCACCAGCAGCCAAGCCGGGGACAGGGGCCCCCGGGATTCACCCCTCCACTTT
CTSSQAGDRGPRDSPLHF
>TRBJ2-7|NA|TRBV5-1|NA
TGCGCCAGCGGGTGGACACAGAGCTCCTACGAGCAGTACTTC
CASGWTQSSYEQYF
>TRBJ2-7|TRBD1|TRBV7-8|NA
TGTGCCAGCAGCTTTAGGACAGGGGGCTACGAGCAGTACTTC
CASSFRTGGYEQYF
>TRBJ1-5|TRBD1|TRBV11-2|NA
TGTGCCAGCAGCTTAGGGTCAGGGGGAGGACAGCCCCAGCATTTT
CASSLGSGGGQPQHF
>TRBJ1-2|NA|TRBV25-1|NA
TGTGCCAGCAGTGAATCCCTGTGGGGGGATCAAAAGGGCTACACCTTC
CASSESLWGDQKGYTF
>TRBJ1-1|NA|TRBV14|NA
TGTGCCAGCAGCGGACCCGGGGGGCGGGCTTTCTTT
CASSGPGGRAFF
>TRBJ1-2|TRBD1|TRBV5-6|NA
TGTGCCAGCAGCTTTGTTAGCGGACAGGGTCATTATGGCTACACCTTC
CASSFVSGQGHYGYTF
>TRBJ2-7|TRBD1|TRBV5-1|NA
TGCGCCAGCAGCTTTCAAGGACAGGCGGCCGAGCAGTACTTC
CASSFQGQAAEQYF
>TRBJ2-1|NA|TRBV7-9|NA
TGTGCCAGCAGCCCTAGGGACTTCCCCAATGAGCAGTTCTTC
CASSPRDFPNEQFF
>TRBJ1-1|NA|TRBV6-5|once
TGTGCCAGCAGTTACTCGGGAAGGGGAGGGCCCGCTTTCTTT
CASSYSGRGGPAFF
>TRBJ2-7|NA|TRBV4-3|NA
TGCGCCAGCAGCCAAGATCTTATGGCCACTACCTACGAGCAGTACTTC
CASSQDLMATTYEQYF
>TRBJ2-2|NA|TRBV18|NA
TGTGCCAGCTCACCCCTAGTAATCGGGGAGCTGTTTTTT
CASSPLVIGELFF
>TRBJ2-3|TRBD2|TRBV24-1|NA
TGTGCCACCAGTGATACTAGCGGGAGTCAGACAGATACGCAGTATTTT
CATSDTSGSQTDTQYF
>TRBJ2-7|NA|TRBV11-2|NA
TGTGCCAGCAGCTCCAGGGTTGGCTCCTACGAGCAGTACTTC
CASSSRVGSYEQYF
>TRBJ1-1|NA|TRBV4-1|NA
TGCGCCAGCAGCCCCCCCCGCCGGGAGAACACTGAAGCTTTCTTT
CASSPPRRENTEAFF
>TRBJ1-1|TRBD1|TRBV4-2|NA
TGTGCCAGCAGCCAAGGGCGGGGACAGAGAAGCTTGTGGAACACTGAAGCTTTCTTT
CASSQGRGQRSLWNTEAFF
>TRBJ1-3|NA|TRBV7-8|few
TGTGCCAGCAGCTTCGCCGGGAGTGGAAACACCATATATTTT
CASSFAGSGNTIYF
>TRBJ1-2|TRBD1|TRBV7-2|NA
TGTGCCAGCAGCTTAAAAGGGGGCAGGAACTATGGCTACACCTTC
CASSLKGGRNYGYTF
>TRBJ1-5|TRBD1|TRBV3-1/TRBV3-2|few
TGTGCCAGCAGCCAAGATAAGGAGGTTGTGGGACAGGGTTCCGATATGAGCAATCAGCCCCAGCATTTT
CASSQDKEVVGQGSDMSNQPQHF
>TRBJ1-4|TRBD1|TRBV20-1|NA
TGCAGTGCTAGTGAAAGACAGGGCGTTGAAGAAAAACTGTTTTTT
CSASERQGVEEKLFF
>TRBJ1-1|NA|TRBV19|NA
TGTGCCAGTATTGGGACGGCGGGGACTGAAGCTTTCTTT
CASIGTAGTEAFF
>TRBJ1-2|NA|TRBV5-6|NA
TGTGCCAGCAGCTTTAAGTCCAGGGTAGTTGACTATGGCTACACCTTC
CASSFKSRVVDYGYTF
>TRBJ1-1|NA|TRBV12-5|NA
TGTGCTAGTTTTTATTCGGACGAGGGGAACACTGAAGCTTTCTTT
CASFYSDEGNTEAFF
>TRBJ1-2|NA|TRBV11-3|NA
TGTGCCAGCAGCTCCAGCTACGGGGGCTATGGCTACACCTTC
CASSSSYGGYGYTF
>TRBJ2-5|NA|TRBV2|NA
TGTGCCAGCAATGAGCAGGCGGAGACCCAGTACTTC
CASNEQAETQYF
>TRBJ2-2|NA|TRBV3-1/TRBV3-2|NA
TGTGCCAGCAGCCAATACGCGGGACAGCGAAACACCGGGGAGCTGTTTTTT
CASSQYAGQRNTGELFF
>TRBJ1-1|NA|TRBV14|NA
TGTGCCAGCAGCCAAGCAAGGATCGGGGAAGGCCTCCACACTGAAGCTTTCTTT
CASSQARIGEGLHTEAFF